A selection of T cell receptor beta chains follows, all from one sample in a study of T cell clones after liver transplantation. Data came from immunoSEQ multiplex PCR; TCRdb stores just in-frame clones and leaves some out. The sample yields approximately 55,000 clones, over 55% seen once. The sample consisted of CD4+ T cells from blood, taken approximately 52 months after liver transplant. The receptor source for this set is a human patient who received a liver transplant. Some T cells may be transferred from the graft donor. Both conserved end residues are part of each CDR3. D genes are given only for firm matches. Not all rows give a size; the values are once, few, many and, for expanded clones, a class.

V: TRBV6-5; D: -; size: -; J: TRBJ2-2; CDR3: CASSYSPGADTGELFF; DNA: TGTGCCAGCAGTTACTCTCCGGGGGCGGACACCGGGGAGCTGTTTTTT
V: TRBV6-6; D: -; size: many; J: TRBJ1-5; CDR3: CASSYVSVNQPQHF; DNA: TGTGCCAGCAGTTACGTTTCAGTAAATCAGCCCCAGCATTTT
V: TRBV7-2; D: -; size: -; J: TRBJ1-5; CDR3: CASSLQGLYSNQPQHF; DNA: TGTGCCAGCAGCTTACAGGGCCTTTATAGCAATCAGCCCCAGCATTTT
V: TRBV6-5; D: -; size: -; J: TRBJ1-2; CDR3: CASSYLGRKSYGYTF; DNA: TGTGCCAGCAGTTACCTGGGCCGTAAGAGCTATGGCTACACCTTC
V: TRBV15; D: -; size: -; J: TRBJ2-7; CDR3: CATSRDQGYEQYF; DNA: TGTGCCACCAGCAGAGATCAGGGATACGAGCAGTACTTC
V: TRBV6-5; D: -; size: -; J: TRBJ2-7; CDR3: CASSYGGRGYEQYF; DNA: TGTGCCAGCAGTTACGGCGGCAGGGGCTACGAGCAGTACTTC
V: TRBV7-2; D: -; size: few; J: TRBJ2-3; CDR3: CASSLRAGRSGDTQYF; DNA: TGTGCCAGCAGCTTAAGAGCGGGTAGGTCAGGAGATACGCAGTATTTT
V: TRBV30; D: -; size: -; J: TRBJ1-1; CDR3: CAWSAGLVNTEAFF; DNA: TGTGCCTGGAGTGCCGGGCTGGTGAACACTGAAGCTTTCTTT
V: TRBV10-3; D: -; size: -; J: TRBJ1-6; CDR3: CASGGGSPSPLHF; DNA: TGTGCCTCAGGAGGCGGGTCACCTTCACCCCTCCACTTT
V: TRBV14; D: TRBD1; size: many; J: TRBJ2-7; CDR3: CASSHPGTGRNEQYF; DNA: TGTGCCAGCAGCCACCCCGGGACAGGGAGAAACGAGCAGTACTTC
V: TRBV6-6; D: -; size: -; J: TRBJ2-1; CDR3: CASRLTGINEQFF; DNA: TGTGCCAGCAGATTGACAGGTATCAATGAGCAGTTCTTC
V: TRBV2; D: TRBD1; size: -; J: TRBJ2-2; CDR3: CASRRTGAGELFF; DNA: TGTGCCAGCAGGCGGACAGGGGCCGGGGAGCTGTTTTTT
V: TRBV28; D: -; size: few; J: TRBJ1-1; CDR3: CATKQEANTEAFF; DNA: TGTGCCACTAAACAGGAAGCGAACACTGAAGCTTTCTTT
V: TRBV7-3; D: TRBD1; size: -; J: TRBJ2-5; CDR3: CASSSQGLGETQYF; DNA: TGTGCCAGCAGCTCACAGGGGCTGGGGGAGACCCAGTACTTC
V: TRBV27; D: TRBD1; size: -; J: TRBJ1-5; CDR3: CASRSWDRGDQPQHF; DNA: TGTGCCAGTAGATCGTGGGACAGGGGGGATCAGCCCCAGCATTTT
V: TRBV28; D: -; size: -; J: TRBJ1-2; CDR3: CASSSPASYGYTF; DNA: TGTGCCAGCAGTTCCCCGGCCAGCTATGGCTACACCTTC
V: TRBV7-8; D: -; size: -; J: TRBJ2-3; CDR3: CASSLEFLGLQGRSTDTQYF; DNA: TGTGCCAGCAGCTTAGAGTTCTTGGGCCTACAGGGTAGAAGCACAGATACGCAGTATTTT
V: TRBV19; D: -; size: -; J: TRBJ2-3; CDR3: CATSKPSTDTQYF; DNA: TGTGCCACGTCGAAACCGAGCACAGATACGCAGTATTTT
V: TRBV5-8; D: -; size: -; J: TRBJ1-6; CDR3: CASSLWEGNSPLHF; DNA: TGTGCCAGCAGCTTGTGGGAAGGGAATTCACCCCTCCACTTT
V: TRBV9; D: TRBD2; size: -; J: TRBJ2-1; CDR3: CASSLKLAGARNEQFF; DNA: TGTGCCAGCAGTCTCAAACTAGCGGGGGCCAGGAATGAGCAGTTCTTC
V: TRBV6-1; D: TRBD1; size: -; J: TRBJ1-5; CDR3: CASRWTGDSNQPQHF; DNA: TGTGCCAGCCGCTGGACAGGGGATAGCAATCAGCCCCAGCATTTT
V: TRBV2; D: -; size: few; J: TRBJ1-6; CDR3: CASNGQLNSPLHF; DNA: TGTGCCAGCAACGGGCAGCTGAATTCACCCCTCCACTTT
V: TRBV15; D: -; size: medium-sized; J: TRBJ1-1; CDR3: CATSRAQGPDTEAFF; DNA: TGTGCCACCAGCAGAGCTCAGGGTCCGGACACTGAAGCTTTCTTT
V: TRBV5-1; D: -; size: few; J: TRBJ1-2; CDR3: CASSPTDYGYTF; DNA: TGCGCCAGCAGCCCGACGGATTATGGCTACACCTTC
V: TRBV7-9; D: TRBD1; size: -; J: TRBJ2-5; CDR3: CASRGDRGGRETQYF; DNA: TGTGCCAGCAGAGGAGACAGGGGAGGTAGAGAGACCCAGTACTTC
V: TRBV10-1; D: TRBD2; size: -; J: TRBJ2-5; CDR3: CASSVKRGDKWTQYF; DNA: TGCGCCAGCAGTGTTAAGCGGGGGGACAAGTGGACCCAGTACTTC
V: TRBV2; D: TRBD1; size: -; J: TRBJ2-7; CDR3: CASSGQGHEQYF; DNA: TGTGCCAGCAGTGGACAGGGACACGAGCAGTACTTC
V: TRBV5-4; D: -; size: few; J: TRBJ2-5; CDR3: CASSPSRGSRGQETQYF; DNA: TGTGCCAGCAGCCCATCAAGGGGATCGCGGGGCCAAGAGACCCAGTACTTC
V: TRBV11-2; D: -; size: -; J: TRBJ1-1; CDR3: CAGGRGGTEAFF; DNA: TGTGCAGGGGGGCGCGGGGGCACTGAAGCTTTCTTT
V: TRBV10-3; D: -; size: once; J: TRBJ1-6; CDR3: CAIDSNPPREGSPLHF; DNA: TGTGCCATCGACTCGAACCCGCCGAGAGAGGGTTCACCCCTCCACTTT
V: TRBV19; D: -; size: once; J: TRBJ2-3; CDR3: CASSENRVTDTQYF; DNA: TGTGCCAGTAGTGAGAACAGGGTAACAGATACGCAGTATTTT
V: TRBV7-2; D: TRBD1; size: -; J: TRBJ2-2; CDR3: CASINGRGSTNTGELFF; DNA: TGTGCCAGCATCAATGGCAGGGGGAGCACGAACACCGGGGAGCTGTTTTTT
V: TRBV11-3; D: TRBD1; size: -; J: TRBJ2-3; CDR3: CASSSGQGWADTQYF; DNA: TGTGCCAGCAGCTCCGGACAGGGCTGGGCAGATACGCAGTATTTT
V: TRBV11-2; D: -; size: -; J: TRBJ2-3; CDR3: CASIAGFTDTQYF; DNA: TGTGCCAGCATAGCTGGGTTCACAGATACGCAGTATTTT
V: TRBV7-9; D: TRBD1; size: -; J: TRBJ1-6; CDR3: CASSLAGQGYNSPLHF; DNA: TGTGCCAGCAGCTTAGCGGGACAGGGCTATAATTCACCCCTCCACTTT
V: TRBV2; D: TRBD2; size: -; J: TRBJ2-3; CDR3: CASSGGLAAWLVSDTQYF; DNA: TGTGCCAGCAGTGGGGGACTAGCGGCCTGGTTAGTTTCAGATACGCAGTATTTT
V: TRBV7-7; D: TRBD1; size: few; J: TRBJ1-1; CDR3: CASSPTRDRDLTEAFF; DNA: TGTGCCAGCAGCCCGACCAGGGACAGGGACCTCACTGAAGCTTTCTTT
V: TRBV27; D: TRBD1; size: -; J: TRBJ1-4; CDR3: CASSPADRGREKLFF; DNA: TGTGCCAGCAGTCCCGCGGACAGGGGTCGGGAAAAACTGTTTTTT
V: TRBV6-5; D: -; size: -; J: TRBJ1-3; CDR3: CASSRQASSGNTIYF; DNA: TGTGCCAGCAGCCGACAGGCGTCCTCTGGAAACACCATATATTTT
V: TRBV6-5; D: -; size: -; J: TRBJ1-1; CDR3: CASSYRRDGNTEAFF; DNA: TGTGCCAGCAGTTACCGTAGGGACGGGAACACTGAAGCTTTCTTT
V: TRBV7-7; D: TRBD2; size: once; J: TRBJ2-3; CDR3: CASSLGLASTDTQYF; DNA: TGTGCCAGCAGCTTGGGACTAGCGAGCACAGATACGCAGTATTTT
V: TRBV7-6; D: -; size: -; J: TRBJ1-2; CDR3: CASGKGSNYGYTF; DNA: TGTGCCAGCGGGAAGGGTTCTAACTATGGCTACACCTTC
V: TRBV11-2; D: -; size: -; J: TRBJ2-7; CDR3: CASSLVSGVYEQYF; DNA: TGTGCCAGCAGCTTAGTATCAGGGGTATACGAGCAGTACTTC
V: TRBV28; D: -; size: -; J: TRBJ1-5; CDR3: CASSGRTVSNQPQHF; DNA: TGTGCCAGCAGTGGCCGGACAGTTAGCAATCAGCCCCAGCATTTT
V: TRBV5-1; D: TRBD1; size: -; J: TRBJ2-7; CDR3: CASSLGQSREQYF; DNA: TGCGCCAGCAGCCTGGGACAGTCACGCGAGCAGTACTTC